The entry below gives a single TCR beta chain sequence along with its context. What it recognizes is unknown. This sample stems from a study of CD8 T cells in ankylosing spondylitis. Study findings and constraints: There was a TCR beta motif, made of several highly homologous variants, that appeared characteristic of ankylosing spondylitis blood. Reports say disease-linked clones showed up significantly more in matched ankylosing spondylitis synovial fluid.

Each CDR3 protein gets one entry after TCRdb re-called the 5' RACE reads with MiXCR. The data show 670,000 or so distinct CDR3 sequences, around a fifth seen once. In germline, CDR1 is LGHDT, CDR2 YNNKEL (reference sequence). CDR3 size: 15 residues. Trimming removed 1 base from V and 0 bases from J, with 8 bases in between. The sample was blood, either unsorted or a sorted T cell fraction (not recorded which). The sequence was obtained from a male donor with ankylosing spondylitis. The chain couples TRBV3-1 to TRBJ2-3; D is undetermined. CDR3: CASSQGRPSTDTQYF. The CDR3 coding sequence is TGTGCCAGCAGCCAAGGGCGGCCTAGCACAGATACGCAGTATTTT.